The sequence of this T cell receptor beta chain was determined in a study of T cells in Graves' hyperthyroidism and ophthalmopathy. TCR beta CDR3 regions were amplified from RNA. Researchers ran a first-round RT-PCR on the TCR CDR3 using the HTBI primer set. TCRdb processed the multiplex PCR reads anew with MiXCR; each CDR3 protein has one entry. The repertoire holds around 500,000 distinct CDR3 sequences, around 16% seen once, with 25% to 30% in the top ten. There are many counts of this clonotype. The length of the CDR3 is 16 residues. Germline loops: CDR1 SGHTA, CDR2 FQGNSA. Unmatched junction bases numbered 8, after V lost 5 bases and J lost 3 bases.

The sample taken for sequencing was blood. The chain combines TRBV7-2 with TRBJ2-3, with 10 positions matching TRBD2. The receptor was derived from a woman aged 25 to 39 with Graves' ophthalmopathy. CDR3 amino acids: CASSRRAGGDTDTQYF. The CDR3 bases are TGTGCCAGCAGCCGAAGAGCGGGAGGGGATACAGATACGCAGTATTTT.